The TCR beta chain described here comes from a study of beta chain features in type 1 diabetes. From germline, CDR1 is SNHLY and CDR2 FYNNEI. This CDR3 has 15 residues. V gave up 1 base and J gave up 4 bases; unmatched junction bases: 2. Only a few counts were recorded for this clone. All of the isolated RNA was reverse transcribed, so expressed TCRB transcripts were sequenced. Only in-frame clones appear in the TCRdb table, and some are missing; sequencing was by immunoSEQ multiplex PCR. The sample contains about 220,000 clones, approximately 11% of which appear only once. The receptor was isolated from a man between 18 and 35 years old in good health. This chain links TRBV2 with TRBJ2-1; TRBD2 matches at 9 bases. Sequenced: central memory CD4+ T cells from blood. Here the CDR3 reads CASSEDLAGYNEQFF. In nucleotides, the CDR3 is TGTGCCAGCAGTGAAGACCTAGCGGGGTACAATGAGCAGTTCTTC. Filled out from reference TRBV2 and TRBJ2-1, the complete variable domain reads EPEVTQTPSHQVTQMGQEVILRCVPISNHLYFYWYRQILGQKVEFLVSFYNNEISEKSEIFDDQFSVERPDGSNFTLKIRSTKLEDSAMYFCASSEDLAGYNEQFFGPGTRLTVL.